Reported below is one TCR beta chain. The antigen is unknown. CDR3 length: 14 residues. Germline loops: CDR1 MNHEY, CDR2 SVGAGI. The ends lost 6 bases at V and 7 bases at J; junction bases unmatched: 6. Only in-frame clones appear in the TCRdb table, and some are missing; sequencing was by immunoSEQ multiplex PCR. The sample lists some 78,000 clones; 80% to 90% were seen once. The data stem from a study of radiation and T cells in renal cell carcinoma. Study-level findings and limits: Baseline intratumoral clonotype presence is unknown without pretreatment biopsies.

Regarding time point: blood 4 weeks post-SBRT, at nephrectomy. Treatment of the sample: 15 Gy SBRT to primary tumor, nephrectomy 4 weeks later. The source material was blood, sampled from a patient whose treatment included radiotherapy and nephrectomy. This clonotype originated in a woman in her seventies with renal cell carcinoma. The genes are TRBV6-5 and TRBJ1-6; 7 bases match TRBD1. CDR3 amino acids: CASRSGGGNSPLHF. CDR3 nucleotides: TGTGCCAGCAGGTCAGGGGGTGGGAATTCACCCCTCCACTTT.